This paragraph covers one T cell receptor (beta chain) sequence. The antigen is unknown. Germline assignment: CDR1 GTSNPN and CDR2 SVGIG (reference sequence). The CDR3 is 16 residues long. V was clipped by 2 bases and J by 5 bases, with 16 bases between them. These data are taken from a study of identical twins. Points from the study as a whole: Cord blood beta clonotypes present at high abundance carried fewer insertions; no such pattern appeared in memory repertoires. Findings came from cross-sectional statistics, without long-term follow-up of donors. The study found weaker excess twin sharing in beta out-of-frame sequences.

A universal primer site was added by template switching, and unique molecular identifiers were carried by the cDNA. TCRdb used MiXCR to reprocess the 5' RACE reads, holding one entry per CDR3 protein. The data contain a few hundred thousand distinct CDR3 sequences, over 9.5% of them singletons. The sample consisted of memory T cells sorted from blood. The chain is built from TRBV30 and TRBJ1-6, with D uncertain. This sequence was found in a man aged 50 to 59 in good health. CDR3 amino acids: CAWSSQGVRNNSPLHF. CDR3 nucleotides: TGTGCCTGGAGTAGCCAAGGAGTCCGGAATAATTCACCCCTCCACTTT.